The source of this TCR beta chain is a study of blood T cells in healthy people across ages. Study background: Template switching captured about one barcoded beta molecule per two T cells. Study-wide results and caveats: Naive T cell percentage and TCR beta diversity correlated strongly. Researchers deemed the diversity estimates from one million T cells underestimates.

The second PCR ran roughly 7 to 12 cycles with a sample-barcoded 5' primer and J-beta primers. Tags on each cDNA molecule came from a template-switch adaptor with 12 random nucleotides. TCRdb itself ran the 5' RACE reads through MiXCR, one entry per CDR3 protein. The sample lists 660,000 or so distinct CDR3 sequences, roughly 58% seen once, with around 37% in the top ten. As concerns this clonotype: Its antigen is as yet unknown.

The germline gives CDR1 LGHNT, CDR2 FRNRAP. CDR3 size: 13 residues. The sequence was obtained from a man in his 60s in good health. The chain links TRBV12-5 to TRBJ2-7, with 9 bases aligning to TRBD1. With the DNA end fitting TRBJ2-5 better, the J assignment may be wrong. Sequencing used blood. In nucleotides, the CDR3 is TGTGCTAGTGGTGTGGGACAGGGAGAGACCCAGTACTTC. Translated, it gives CASGVGQGETQYF.